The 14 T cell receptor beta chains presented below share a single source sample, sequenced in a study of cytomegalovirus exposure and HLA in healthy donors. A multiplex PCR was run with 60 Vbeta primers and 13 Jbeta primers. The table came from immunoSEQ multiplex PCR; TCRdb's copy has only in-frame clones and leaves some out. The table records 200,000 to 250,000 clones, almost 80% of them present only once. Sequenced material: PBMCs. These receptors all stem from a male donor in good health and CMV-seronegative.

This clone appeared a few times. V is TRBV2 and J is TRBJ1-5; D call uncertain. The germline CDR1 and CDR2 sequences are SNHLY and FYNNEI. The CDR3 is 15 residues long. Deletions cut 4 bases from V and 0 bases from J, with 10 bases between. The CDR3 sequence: CASSVTDYSNQPQHF. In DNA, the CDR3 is TGTGCCAGCAGTGTGACGGACTATAGCAATCAGCCCCAGCATTTT.

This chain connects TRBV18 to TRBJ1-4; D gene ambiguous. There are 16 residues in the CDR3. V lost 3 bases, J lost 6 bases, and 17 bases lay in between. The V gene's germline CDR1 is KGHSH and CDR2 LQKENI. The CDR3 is CASSPSLPGEDEKLFF. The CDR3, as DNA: TGTGCCAGCTCACCGTCCCTCCCCGGGGAAGATGAAAAACTGTTTTTT.

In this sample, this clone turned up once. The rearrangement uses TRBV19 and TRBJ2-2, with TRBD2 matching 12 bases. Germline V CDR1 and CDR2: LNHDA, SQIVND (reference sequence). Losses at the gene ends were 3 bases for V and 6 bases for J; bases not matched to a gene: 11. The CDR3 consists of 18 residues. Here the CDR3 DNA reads TGTGCCAGTAGTATCACGGCTAGCGGGAGGGCCATTTCCGGGGAGCTGTTTTTT. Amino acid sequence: CASSITASGRAISGELFF.

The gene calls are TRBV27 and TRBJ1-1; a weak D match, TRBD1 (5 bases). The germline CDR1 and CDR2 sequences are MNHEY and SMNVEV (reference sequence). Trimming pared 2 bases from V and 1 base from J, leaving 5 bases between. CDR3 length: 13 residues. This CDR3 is CASSLQGNTEAFF. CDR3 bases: TGTGCCAGCAGTTTACAGGGGAACACTGAAGCTTTCTTT.

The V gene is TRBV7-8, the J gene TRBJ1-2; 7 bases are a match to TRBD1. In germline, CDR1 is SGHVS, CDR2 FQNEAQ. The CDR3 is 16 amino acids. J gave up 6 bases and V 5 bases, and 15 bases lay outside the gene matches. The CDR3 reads CASSRDRELSLNGYTF. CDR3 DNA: TGTGCCAGCAGCCGAGACAGGGAGTTATCCTTAAATGGCTACACCTTC.

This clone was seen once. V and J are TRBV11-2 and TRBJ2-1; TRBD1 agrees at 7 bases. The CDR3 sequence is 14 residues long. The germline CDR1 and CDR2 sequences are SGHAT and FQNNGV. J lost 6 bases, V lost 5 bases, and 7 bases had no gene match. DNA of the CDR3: TGTGCCAGCAGCCCGGGGACAGCCGGCAATGAGCAGTTCTTC. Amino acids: CASSPGTAGNEQFF. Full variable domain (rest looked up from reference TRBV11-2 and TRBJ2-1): EAGVAQSPRYKIIEKRQSVAFWCNPISGHATLYWYQQILGQGPKLLIQFQNNGVVDDSQLPKDRFSAERLKGVDSTLKIQPAKLEDSAVYLCASSPGTAGNEQFFGPGTRLTVL.

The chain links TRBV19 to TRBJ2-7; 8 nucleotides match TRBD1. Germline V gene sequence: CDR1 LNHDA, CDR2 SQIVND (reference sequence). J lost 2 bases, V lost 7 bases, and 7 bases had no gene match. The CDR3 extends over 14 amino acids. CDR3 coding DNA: TGTGCCAGTAACGCGGGACAGGCCCCCTACGAGCAGTACTTC. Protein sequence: CASNAGQAPYEQYF.

The CDR3 DNA reads as TGTGCCACCAGCGCTGGACTAGCGGGAGGAACAGATACGCAGTATTTT. As protein: CATSAGLAGGTDTQYF. This chain joins TRBV15 and TRBJ2-3; 14 bases agree with TRBD2. Trimming cost V 5 bases and J 3 bases; bases outside gene matches: 4. This CDR3 has 16 amino acids. From germline, CDR1 is LNHNV and CDR2 YYDKDF (reference sequence).

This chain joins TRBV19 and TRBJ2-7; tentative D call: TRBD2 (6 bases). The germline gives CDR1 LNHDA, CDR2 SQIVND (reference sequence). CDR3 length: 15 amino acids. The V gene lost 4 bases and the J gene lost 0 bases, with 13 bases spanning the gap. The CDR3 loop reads CASSTSGGNSYEQYF. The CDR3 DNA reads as TGTGCCAGTAGTACCTCTGGCGGGAACTCCTACGAGCAGTACTTC.

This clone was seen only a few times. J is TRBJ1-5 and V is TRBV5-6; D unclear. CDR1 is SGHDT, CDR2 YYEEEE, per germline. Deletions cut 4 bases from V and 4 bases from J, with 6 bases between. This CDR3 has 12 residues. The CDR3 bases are TGTGCCAGCAGCGTACTAAATCAGCCCCAGCATTTT. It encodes CASSVLNQPQHF.

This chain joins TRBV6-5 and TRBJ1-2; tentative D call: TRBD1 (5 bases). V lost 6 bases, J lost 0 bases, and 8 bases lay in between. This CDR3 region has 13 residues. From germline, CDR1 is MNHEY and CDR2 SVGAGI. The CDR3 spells CASRPTANYGYTF. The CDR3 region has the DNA TGTGCCAGCAGGCCGACAGCTAACTATGGCTACACCTTC.

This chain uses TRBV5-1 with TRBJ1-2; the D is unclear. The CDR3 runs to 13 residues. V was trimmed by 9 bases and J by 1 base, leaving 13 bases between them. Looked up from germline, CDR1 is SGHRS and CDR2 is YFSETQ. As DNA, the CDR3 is TGCGCCACTTCGGCCCGGGATAACTATGGCTACACCTTC. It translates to CATSARDNYGYTF.

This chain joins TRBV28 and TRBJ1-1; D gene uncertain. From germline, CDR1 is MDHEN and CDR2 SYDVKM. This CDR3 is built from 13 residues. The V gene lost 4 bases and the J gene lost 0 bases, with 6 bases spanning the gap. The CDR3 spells CASSSSMNTEAFF. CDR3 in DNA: TGTGCCAGCAGTTCAAGCATGAACACTGAAGCTTTCTTT. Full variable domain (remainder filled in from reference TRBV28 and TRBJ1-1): DVKVTQSSRYLVKRTGEKVFLECVQDMDHENMFWYRQDPGLGLRLIYFSYDVKMKEKGDIPEGYSVSREKKERFSLILESASTNQTSMYLCASSSSMNTEAFFGQGTRLTVV.

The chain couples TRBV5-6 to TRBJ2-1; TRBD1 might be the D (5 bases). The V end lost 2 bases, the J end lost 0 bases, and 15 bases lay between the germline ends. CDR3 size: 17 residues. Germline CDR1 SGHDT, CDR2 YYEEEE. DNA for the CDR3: TGTGCCAGCAGCTTCTCCAGGGCCATAAGCTCCTACAATGAGCAGTTCTTC. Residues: CASSFSRAISSYNEQFF.